The rows below give T cell receptor beta chains drawn from one sample of a study of cytomegalovirus exposure and HLA in healthy donors. The repertoire was sequenced with immunoSEQ multiplex PCR; TCRdb's copy has only in-frame clones and lacks some. The sample has fewer than 110,000 clones, less than 85% seen once. The sequenced material came from PBMCs. The receptor source for this set is a woman between 35 and 50 years old in good health and CMV-seropositive. The conserved cysteine and the conserved F or W are not part of the CDR3 here. The D gene is left open where the match is weak.

J,V,D,CDR3
TRBJ2-5,TRBV6-5,.,ASRIMAVAETQY
TRBJ2-3,TRBV27,.,ASTSGGDTQY
TRBJ1-1,TRBV5-1,.,ASSYVTGSTEAF
TRBJ2-1,TRBV5-6,.,ASSLEFGGVYNEQF
TRBJ1-5,TRBV6-5,TRBD1,ASKETGPSNQPQH
TRBJ2-3,TRBV6-5,TRBD2,ASSGGTDTQY
TRBJ1-6,TRBV28,TRBD1,ASVAGTANSPLH
TRBJ2-3,TRBV21-1,.,ASSKGGQSTDTQY
TRBJ2-7,TRBV7-3,TRBD2,ASSLGLAGPGEQY
TRBJ1-6,TRBV25-1,.,ASSDPSGGAGPLH
TRBJ1-4,TRBV5-1,TRBD1,ASSSDRGSEKLF
TRBJ1-5,TRBV6-6,.,ASSYSSLEGNQPQH
TRBJ1-1,TRBV4-2,.,ASSQGQQGDSEAF
TRBJ2-7,TRBV9,TRBD1,ASSSGTGGLQY
TRBJ2-1,TRBV9,TRBD2,ASSEVAGDPWNEQF
TRBJ2-3,TRBV6-4,TRBD2,ASSVRGEADTQY
TRBJ1-3,TRBV29-1,.,SVSWRGLSGNTIY
TRBJ1-2,TRBV2,TRBD1,ASSAGGRAYGYT
TRBJ2-2,TRBV5-4,.,ASSTQGISNTGELF
TRBJ2-1,TRBV4-3,TRBD2,ASSQERRRGGMDEQF
TRBJ2-7,TRBV7-9,TRBD1,ASSSLGQGYEQY
TRBJ1-1,TRBV19,.,ASSISPHSGHGEAF
TRBJ2-5,TRBV2,.,ASSEGRWETQY
TRBJ2-3,TRBV15,TRBD2,ATSRGGGLTDTQY
TRBJ2-5,TRBV7-8,TRBD1,ASSFVDRWKETQY
TRBJ2-5,TRBV29-1,.,SVERQTGETQY